The entry below describes one TCR beta chain. This sample is part of a study of blood T cell repertoires in COVID-19. Study-level information: The United States, Italy and Spain supplied acute and convalescent COVID-19 samples. T cells, B-cell-depleted T cells, or PBMCs supplied cDNA or gDNA.

In the authors' workflow: The authors estimated nucleated cell counts from reference gene primer amplification. TCRdb's copy holds only in-frame clones and misses some; the assay was immunoSEQ multiplex PCR. Clone size and the V and J calls come from that table; the DNA yielded D and trimming. The data contain 130,000 or so clones, about 84% of them singletons. Trimming shortened V by 3 bases and J by 3 bases, and 9 bases separated the two germline ends. The CDR3 totals 14 residues. The germline V gene encodes CDR1 LNHDA and CDR2 SQIVND (reference sequence). Sequencing was done on a sample of peripheral blood. The clonotype originates from an older woman with acute or convalescent COVID-19. The chain uses TRBV19 and TRBJ1-3; no clear D gene. CDR3 in DNA: TGTGCCAGTAGTATCGGAGTCGGTGGAAACACCATATATTTT. Amino acids: CASSIGVGGNTIYF.